Detailed here is one TCR beta chain. The source of the sample is a study of T cell responses to AZD1222 COVID-19 vaccine. This table comes from immunoSEQ multiplex PCR, and its TCRdb copy is limited to in-frame clones, with some not included. The data show fewer than 120,000 clones, about 88% seen once. Trimming left V 3 bases short and J 4 bases short, with 4 bases between. This CDR3 has 12 residues. Germline CDR1 reads LGHDT; CDR2 reads YNNKEL (reference sequence). The material was peripheral blood, obtained on day 0 of AZD1222 vaccination. This chain connects TRBV3-1 (or the pseudogene TRBV3-2) to TRBJ1-5, with unresolved D. This receptor was taken from an adult in good health. CDR3 nucleotide sequence: TGTGCCAGCAGCCAGAGGAATCAGCCCCAGCATTTT. Translation: CASSQRNQPQHF.